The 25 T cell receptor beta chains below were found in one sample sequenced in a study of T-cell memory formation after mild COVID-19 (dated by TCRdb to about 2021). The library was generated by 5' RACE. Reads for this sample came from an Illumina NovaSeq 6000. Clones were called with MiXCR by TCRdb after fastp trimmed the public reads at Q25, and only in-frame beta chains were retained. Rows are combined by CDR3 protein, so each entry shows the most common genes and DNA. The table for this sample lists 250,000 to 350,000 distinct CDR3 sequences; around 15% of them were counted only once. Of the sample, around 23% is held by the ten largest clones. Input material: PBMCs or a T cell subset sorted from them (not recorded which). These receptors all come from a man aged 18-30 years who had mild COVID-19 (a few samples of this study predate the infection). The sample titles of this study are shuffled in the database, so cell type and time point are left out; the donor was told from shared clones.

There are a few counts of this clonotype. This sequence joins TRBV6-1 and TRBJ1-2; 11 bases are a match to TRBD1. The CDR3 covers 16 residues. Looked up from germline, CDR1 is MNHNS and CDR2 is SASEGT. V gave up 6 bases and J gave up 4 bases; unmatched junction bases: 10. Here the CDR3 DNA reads TGTGCCAGCAGGTCCGGGACAGGGGGTAGCGGCTATGGCTACACCTTC. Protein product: CASRSGTGGSGYGYTF.

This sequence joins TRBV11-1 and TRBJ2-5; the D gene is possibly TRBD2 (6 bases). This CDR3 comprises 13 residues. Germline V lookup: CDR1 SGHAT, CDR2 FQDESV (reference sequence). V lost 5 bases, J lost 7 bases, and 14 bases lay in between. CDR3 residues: CASSAQGLVTQYF. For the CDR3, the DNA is TGTGCCAGCAGCGCCCAGGGACTCGTGACCCAGTACTTC. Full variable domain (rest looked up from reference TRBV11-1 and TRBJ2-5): EAEVAQSPRYKITEKSQAVAFWCDPISGHATLYWYRQILGQGPELLVQFQDESVVDDSQLPKDRFSAERLKGVDSTLKIQPAELGDSAMYLCASSAQGLVTQYFGPGTRLLVL.

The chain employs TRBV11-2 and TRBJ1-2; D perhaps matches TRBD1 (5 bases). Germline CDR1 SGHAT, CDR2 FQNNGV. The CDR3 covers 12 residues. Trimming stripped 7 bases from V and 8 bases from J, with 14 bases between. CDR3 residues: CASTDSIFGYTF. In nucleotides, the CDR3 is TGTGCCAGCACCGACAGCATCTTCGGCTACACCTTC.

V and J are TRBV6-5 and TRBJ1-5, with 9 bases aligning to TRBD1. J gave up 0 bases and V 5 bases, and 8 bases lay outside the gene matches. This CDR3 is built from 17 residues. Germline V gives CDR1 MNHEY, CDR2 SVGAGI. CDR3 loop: CASSPRTGDYSNQPQHF. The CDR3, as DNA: TGTGCCAGCAGTCCTCGGACAGGGGATTATAGCAATCAGCCCCAGCATTTT.

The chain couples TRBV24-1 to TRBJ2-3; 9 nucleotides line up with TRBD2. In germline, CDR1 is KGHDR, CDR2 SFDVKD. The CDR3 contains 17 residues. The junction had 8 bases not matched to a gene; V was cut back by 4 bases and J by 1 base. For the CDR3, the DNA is TGTGCCACCAGTGACCCCGACTTAGCGGGGGGCACAGATACGCAGTATTTT. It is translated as CATSDPDLAGGTDTQYF.

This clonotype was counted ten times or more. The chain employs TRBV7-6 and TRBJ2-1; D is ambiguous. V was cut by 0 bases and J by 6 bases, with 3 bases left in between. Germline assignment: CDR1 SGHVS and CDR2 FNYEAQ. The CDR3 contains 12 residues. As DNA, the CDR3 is TGTGCCAGCAGCTTAGCGGCCAATGAGCAGTTCTTC. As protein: CASSLAANEQFF.

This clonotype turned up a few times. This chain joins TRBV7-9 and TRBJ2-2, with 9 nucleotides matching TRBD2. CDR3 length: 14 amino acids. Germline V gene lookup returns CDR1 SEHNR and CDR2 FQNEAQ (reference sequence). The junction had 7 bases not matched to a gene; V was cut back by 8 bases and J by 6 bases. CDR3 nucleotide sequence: TGTGCCAGCTTGGCGGGGGGGTCCCCCGGGGAGCTGTTTTTT. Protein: CASLAGGSPGELFF.

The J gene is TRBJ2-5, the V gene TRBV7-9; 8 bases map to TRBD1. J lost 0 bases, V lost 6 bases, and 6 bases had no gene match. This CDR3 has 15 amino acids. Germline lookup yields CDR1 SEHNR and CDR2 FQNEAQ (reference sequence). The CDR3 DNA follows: TGTGCCAGCAGTTCCCCGGACAGGGACCAAGAGACCCAGTACTTC. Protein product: CASSSPDRDQETQYF.

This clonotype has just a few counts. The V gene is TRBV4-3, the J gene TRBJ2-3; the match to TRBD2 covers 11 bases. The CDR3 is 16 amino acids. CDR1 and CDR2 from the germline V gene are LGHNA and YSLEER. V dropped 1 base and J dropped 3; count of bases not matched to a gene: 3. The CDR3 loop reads CASSQATSGGTDTQYF. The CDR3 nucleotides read TGCGCCAGCAGCCAAGCAACTAGCGGGGGAACAGATACGCAGTATTTT.

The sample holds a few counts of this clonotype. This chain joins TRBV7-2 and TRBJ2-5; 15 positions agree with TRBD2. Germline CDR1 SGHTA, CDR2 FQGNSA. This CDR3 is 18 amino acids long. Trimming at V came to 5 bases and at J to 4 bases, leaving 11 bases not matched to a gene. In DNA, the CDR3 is TGTGCCAGCAGCGTCGGGACTAGCGGGGGGCGTTGGCGAGAGACCCAGTACTTC. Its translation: CASSVGTSGGRWRETQYF.

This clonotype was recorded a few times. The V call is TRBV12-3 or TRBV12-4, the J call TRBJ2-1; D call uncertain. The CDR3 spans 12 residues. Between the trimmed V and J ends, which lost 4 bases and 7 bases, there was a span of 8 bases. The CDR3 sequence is CASSSEKNEQFF. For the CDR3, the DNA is TGTGCCAGCAGTTCCGAGAAAAATGAGCAGTTCTTC.

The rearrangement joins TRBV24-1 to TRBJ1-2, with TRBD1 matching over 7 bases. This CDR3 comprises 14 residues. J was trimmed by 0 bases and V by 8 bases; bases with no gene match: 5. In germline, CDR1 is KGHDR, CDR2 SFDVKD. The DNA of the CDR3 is TGTGCCACCACGGGACAGCAATCTAACTATGGCTACACCTTC. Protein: CATTGQQSNYGYTF.

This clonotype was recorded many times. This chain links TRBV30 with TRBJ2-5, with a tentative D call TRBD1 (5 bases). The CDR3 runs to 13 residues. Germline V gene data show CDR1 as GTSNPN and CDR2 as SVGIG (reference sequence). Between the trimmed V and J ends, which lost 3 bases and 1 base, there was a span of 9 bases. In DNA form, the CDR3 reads TGTGCCTGGAGAGGGGCCTTCCAAGAGACCCAGTACTTC. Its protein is CAWRGAFQETQYF. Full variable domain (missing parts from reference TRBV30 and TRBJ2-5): SQTIHQWPATLVQPVGSPLSLECTVEGTSNPNLYWYRQAAGRGLQLLFYSVGIGQISSEVPQNLSASRPQDRQFILSSKKLLLSDSGFYLCAWRGAFQETQYFGPGTRLLVL.

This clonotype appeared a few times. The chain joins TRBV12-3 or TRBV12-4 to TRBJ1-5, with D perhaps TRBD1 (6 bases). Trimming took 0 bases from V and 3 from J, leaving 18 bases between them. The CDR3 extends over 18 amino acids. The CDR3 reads CASSLARDIRNPNQPQHF. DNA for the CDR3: TGTGCCAGCAGTTTAGCCCGGGACATACGAAACCCCAATCAGCCCCAGCATTTT.

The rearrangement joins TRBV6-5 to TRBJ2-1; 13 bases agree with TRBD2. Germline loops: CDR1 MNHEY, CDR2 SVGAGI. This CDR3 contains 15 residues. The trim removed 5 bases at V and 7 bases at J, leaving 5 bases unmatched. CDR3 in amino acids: CASSISTSGGNEQFF. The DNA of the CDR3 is TGTGCCAGCAGTATATCGACTAGCGGGGGGAATGAGCAGTTCTTC.

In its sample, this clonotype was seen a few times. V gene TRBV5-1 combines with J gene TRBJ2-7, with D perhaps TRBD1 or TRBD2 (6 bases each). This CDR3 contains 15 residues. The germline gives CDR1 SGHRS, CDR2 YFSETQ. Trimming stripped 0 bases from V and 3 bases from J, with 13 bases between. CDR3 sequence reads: CASSLGWGDNYEQYF. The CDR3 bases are TGCGCCAGCAGCTTGGGATGGGGGGACAACTACGAGCAGTACTTC.

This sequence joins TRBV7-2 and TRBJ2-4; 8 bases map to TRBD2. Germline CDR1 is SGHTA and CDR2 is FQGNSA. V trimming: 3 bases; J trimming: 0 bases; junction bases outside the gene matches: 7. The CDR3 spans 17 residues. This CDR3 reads CASSFVGTRVAKNIQYF. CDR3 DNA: TGTGCCAGCAGCTTTGTCGGGACTAGGGTAGCCAAAAACATTCAGTACTTC.

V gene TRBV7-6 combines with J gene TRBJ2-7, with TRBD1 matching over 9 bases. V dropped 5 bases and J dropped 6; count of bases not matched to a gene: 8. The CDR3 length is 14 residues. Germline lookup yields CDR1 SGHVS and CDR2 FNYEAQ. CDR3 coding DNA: TGTGCCAGCAGCCGGGGGACAGGGCCCTTCGAGCAGTACTTC. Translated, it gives CASSRGTGPFEQYF.

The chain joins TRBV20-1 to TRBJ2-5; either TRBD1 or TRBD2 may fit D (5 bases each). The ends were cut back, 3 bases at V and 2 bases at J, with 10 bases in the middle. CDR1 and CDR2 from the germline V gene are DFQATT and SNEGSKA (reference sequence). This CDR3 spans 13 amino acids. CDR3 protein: CSARGRVQETQYF. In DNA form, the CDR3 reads TGCAGTGCTAGGGGGCGGGTACAAGAGACCCAGTACTTC.

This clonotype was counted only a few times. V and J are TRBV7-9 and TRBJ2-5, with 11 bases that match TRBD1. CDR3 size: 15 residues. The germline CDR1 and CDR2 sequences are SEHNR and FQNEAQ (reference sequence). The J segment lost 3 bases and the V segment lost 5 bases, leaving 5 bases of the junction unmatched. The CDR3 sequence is CASSTLGQGEETQYF. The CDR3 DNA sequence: TGTGCCAGCAGCACCTTGGGACAGGGGGAAGAGACCCAGTACTTC.

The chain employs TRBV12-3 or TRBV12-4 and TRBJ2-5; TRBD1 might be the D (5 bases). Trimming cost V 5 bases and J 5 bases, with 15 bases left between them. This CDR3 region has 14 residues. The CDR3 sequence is CASSVGRIGETQYF. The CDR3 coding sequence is TGTGCCAGCAGTGTGGGGCGGATCGGGGAGACCCAGTACTTC.

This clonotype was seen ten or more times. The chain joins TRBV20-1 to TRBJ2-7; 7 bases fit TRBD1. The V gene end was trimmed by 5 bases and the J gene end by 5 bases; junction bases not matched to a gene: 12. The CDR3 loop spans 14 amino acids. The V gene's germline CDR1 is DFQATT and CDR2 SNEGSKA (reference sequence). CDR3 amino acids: CSASRRQGFNEQYV. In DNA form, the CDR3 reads TGCAGTGCTTCCCGCCGACAGGGCTTCAACGAGCAGTACGTC.

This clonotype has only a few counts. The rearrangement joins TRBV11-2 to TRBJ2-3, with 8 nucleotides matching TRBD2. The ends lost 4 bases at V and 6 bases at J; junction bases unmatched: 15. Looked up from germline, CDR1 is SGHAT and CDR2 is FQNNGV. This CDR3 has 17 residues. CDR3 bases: TGTGCCAGCAGCTCGCTCGGGAAGGCGGGGGGAACGGATACGCAGTATTTT. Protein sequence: CASSSLGKAGGTDTQYF.

In nucleotides, the CDR3 is TGTGGGACGGGAGACAGGCTCGGGAACTATGGCTACACCTTC. It encodes CGTGDRLGNYGYTF. The V call is TRBV19, the J call TRBJ1-2; a possible D gene is TRBD1 (6 bases). The CDR3 has 14 amino acids. Germline CDR1 and CDR2: LNHDA and SQIVND (reference sequence).

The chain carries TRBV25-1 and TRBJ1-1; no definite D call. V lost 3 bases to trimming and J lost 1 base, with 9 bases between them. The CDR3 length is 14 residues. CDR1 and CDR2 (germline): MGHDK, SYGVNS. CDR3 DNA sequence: TGTGCCAGCAGTGAGTCCTGGGGGAACACTGAAGCTTTCTTT. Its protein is CASSESWGNTEAFF.